The table lists the clone carrying this T cell receptor beta chain with a few counts. The antigen is not known. This CDR3 is 16 amino acids long. The V and J ends lost 0 bases and 2 bases respectively, with 11 bases between them. CDR1 and CDR2 (germline): SGHVS, FQNEAQ. Quantitative barcoded 5'-RACE was used to prepare TCR beta libraries. TCRdb re-derived calls from the 5' RACE reads in MiXCR, one entry per CDR3 protein. This sample has about 160,000 distinct CDR3 sequences, with more than 40% found just once. This sample is part of a study of CD8 T cells in ankylosing spondylitis. Study outcomes and limitations: Several highly homologous variants formed a TCR beta motif that appeared characteristic of ankylosing spondylitis blood. Certain motif variants had earlier appeared in reactive arthritis synovial fluid and blood. Reported data indicate significant enrichment of disease-linked clones within matched ankylosing spondylitis synovial fluid.

The chain combines TRBV7-8 with TRBJ1-5; D gene ambiguous. Sample: synovial fluid, either unsorted or a sorted T cell fraction (not recorded which). This TCR was recovered from a male donor with ankylosing spondylitis. CDR3 bases: TGTGCCAGCAGCTTAGCACCACCGAGGGGCAATCAGCCCCAGCATTTT. Its translation: CASSLAPPRGNQPQHF.